This T cell receptor (beta chain) was recovered during a study of cytomegalovirus exposure and HLA in healthy donors. Use of 60 Vbeta and 13 Jbeta primers characterized the PCR. The assay was immunoSEQ multiplex PCR, and TCRdb's table has in-frame clones only and misses some. The sample has some 170,000 clones; 80% are singletons. CDR3 size: 18 residues. CDR1 LGHNA and CDR2 YNFKEQ come from the germline V gene. V was cut by 3 bases and J by 1 base, with 20 bases left in between. This clonotype was sampled from a man between 18 and 35 years old in good health and CMV-seropositive. The V call is TRBV4-2, the J call TRBJ2-3, with a weak D call TRBD2 (6 bases). The specimen sequenced was PBMCs. The CDR3 nucleotides are TGTGCCAGCAGCCATCCCCGGGACTCAAAGCGTGGCACAGATACGCAGTATTTT. Translating gives CASSHPRDSKRGTDTQYF.